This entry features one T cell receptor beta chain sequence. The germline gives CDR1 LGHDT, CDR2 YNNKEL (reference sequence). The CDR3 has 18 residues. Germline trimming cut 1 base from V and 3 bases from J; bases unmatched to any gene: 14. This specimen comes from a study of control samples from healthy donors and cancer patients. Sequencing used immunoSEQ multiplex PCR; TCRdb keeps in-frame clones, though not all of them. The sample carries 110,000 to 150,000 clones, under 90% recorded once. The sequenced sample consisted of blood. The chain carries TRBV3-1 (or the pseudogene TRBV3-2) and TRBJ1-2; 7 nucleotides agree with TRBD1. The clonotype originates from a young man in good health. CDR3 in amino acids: CASSQVVTGRLLDYGYTF. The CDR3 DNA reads TGTGCCAGCAGCCAAGTTGTGACAGGGCGTCTTCTAGACTATGGCTACACCTTC.